Following are 7 T cell receptor beta chains from one sample sequenced in a study of glioma-infiltrating T cells after dendritic cell vaccination (dated by TCRdb to the mid-2010s). The intended sense of this specimen's time point label: after dendritic cell vaccination, including at tumor progression/relapse. Library creation used the immunoSEQ multiplex PCR assay. Not all clones reach the TCRdb copy of this immuneACCESS table, which keeps in-frame sequences only. Checked studies attribute under half of the gap to unresolved V genes and leave the rest unexplained. Counted in this sample were 100,000 to 120,000 clones; almost 90% of them appeared once. Together, the top ten hold approximately 2.7% of the sample. The sequenced sample was blood, obtained after dendritic cell vaccination. Receptors originate from a human donor with glioblastoma.

V usage is TRBV6-1 and J usage is TRBJ2-7; possible D gene TRBD2, 6 bases. Trimming left V 5 bases short and J 6 bases short, with 17 bases between. CDR1 is MNHNS, CDR2 SASEGT, per germline. The CDR3 length is 14 residues. CDR3 in amino acids: CASSRTRGSGEQYF. The CDR3 region has the DNA TGTGCCAGCAGTCGGACGCGGGGAAGCGGCGAGCAGTACTTC.

This chain joins TRBV4-1 and TRBJ1-1; D gene uncertain. V lost 1 base and J lost 0, with 9 bases in between. The V gene's germline CDR1 is MGHRA and CDR2 YSYEKL. The CDR3 spans 15 residues. The CDR3 bases are TGCGCCAGCAGCCAAGGGCGGCCGCTGAACACTGAAGCTTTCTTT. Its translation is CASSQGRPLNTEAFF.

Of note for this clone: The sample contains more than one DNA sequence encoding this CDR3. J is TRBJ1-4 and V is TRBV5-1, with D perhaps matching TRBD1 (5 bases). V was clipped by 5 bases and J by 0 bases, with 8 bases between them. The germline gives CDR1 SGHRS, CDR2 YFSETQ. This CDR3 has 14 amino acids. Here the CDR3 DNA reads TGCGCCAGCAGTTTAGGGGCAACTAATGAAAAACTGTTTTTT. Protein: CASSLGATNEKLFF.

This clone has just one count. The V gene is TRBV2, the J gene TRBJ2-1, with D perhaps TRBD1 (6 bases). The germline CDR1 and CDR2 sequences are SNHLY and FYNNEI. V was pared by 7 bases and J by 7 bases, with 11 bases between. The CDR3 contains 12 residues. CDR3 loop: CASNVQGNEQFF. The CDR3 coding sequence is TGTGCCAGCAACGTTCAGGGGAATGAGCAGTTCTTC.

This rearrangement joins TRBV5-1 to TRBJ2-3, with D unresolved. The CDR3 extends over 14 amino acids. V was cut by 1 base and J by 6 bases, with 12 bases left in between. CDR1 is SGHRS, CDR2 YFSETQ, per germline. In DNA form, the CDR3 reads TGCGCCAGCAGCTTGAAACTGTCAGGTGATACGCAGTATTTT. Its translation: CASSLKLSGDTQYF.

The chain employs TRBV5-4 and TRBJ2-1, with 14 bases identical to TRBD2. J was trimmed by 8 bases and V by 5 bases; bases with no gene match: 12. Germline CDR1 SGHNT, CDR2 YYREEE (reference sequence). The CDR3 extends over 17 amino acids. CDR3 sequence reads: CASSTTSGGGFVDEQFF. The DNA for the CDR3 is TGTGCCAGCAGTACGACTAGCGGGGGGGGTTTTGTGGATGAGCAGTTCTTC. The full variable domain, in which reference TRBV5-4 and TRBJ2-1 provide the parts outside the CDR3, is ETGVTQSPTHLIKTRGQQVTLRCSSQSGHNTVSWYQQALGQGPQFIFQYYREEENGRGNFPPRFSGLQFPNYSSELNVNALELDDSALYLCASSTTSGGGFVDEQFFGPGTRLTVL.

For the CDR3, the DNA is TGTGCCAGCACCGCTGGACTAGCGGGCGCCTACGAGCAGTACTTC. This gives the protein CASTAGLAGAYEQYF. This chain uses TRBV7-9 with TRBJ2-7; TRBD2 matches at 11 bases. Germline V gene data show CDR1 as SEHNR and CDR2 as FQNEAQ (reference sequence). The V gene end was trimmed by 7 bases and the J gene end by 2 bases; junction bases not matched to a gene: 7. The CDR3 has 15 residues.